A single sample gave rise to the 28 T cell receptor beta chains below, sequenced in a study of liver allograft versus peripheral blood T cells. Study-level background: Graft-liver T cell receptor repertoires were compared against recipient peripheral blood repertoires.

Each CDR3 protein gets one entry after TCRdb re-called the reads with MiXCR. The sample lists roughly 14,000 distinct CDR3 sequences, approximately 22% seen once, with under 6.5% in the top ten. Receptors were obtained from a human patient who had a liver transplant. Some T cells may be provided by the graft donor.

This clonotype was seen repeatedly, ten times or more. The chain employs TRBV10-3 and TRBJ1-2; 7 bases agree with TRBD1. The CDR3 runs to 16 residues. Germline trimming cut 2 bases from V and 7 bases from J; bases unmatched to any gene: 13. Per the germline V gene, CDR1 is ENHRY and CDR2 is SYGVKD. The chain's CDR3 is CAISERQGVGVVGYTF. DNA for the CDR3: TGTGCCATCAGTGAGCGGCAGGGGGTAGGGGTCGTTGGCTACACCTTC.

In its sample, this clonotype ranks as medium-sized. CDR3 loop: CASSPRQAEGYTF. The CDR3 DNA reads as TGTGCCAGCTCACCAAGGCAGGCGGAGGGCTACACCTTC. J is TRBJ1-2 and V is TRBV18; D uncertain. Germline CDR1 reads KGHSH; CDR2 reads LQKENI. Trimming pared 2 bases from V and 8 bases from J, leaving 12 bases between. The CDR3 contains 13 residues.

Sample share makes this clonotype medium-sized. The V call is TRBV6-1, the J call TRBJ2-7; D tentatively fits TRBD1 or TRBD2 (6 bases each). CDR1 and CDR2 from the germline V gene are MNHNS and SASEGT. This CDR3 is 16 amino acids long. With 2 bases removed from V and 6 bases from J, the gap between germline ends came to 20 bases. The CDR3 DNA reads TGTGCCAGCAGTGAATTCGGGGGTTCGAGGGGGTTCGAGCAGTACTTC. Residues: CASSEFGGSRGFEQYF.

Turning to this clonotype: A read error is possible here, since a much larger clone lies one base away. The J gene is TRBJ2-3, the V gene TRBV29-1, with D possibly being TRBD1 or TRBD2 (5 bases each). The CDR3 has 14 amino acids. Per germline, CDR1 SQVTM and CDR2 ANQGSEA. V was shortened by 1 base and J by 4 bases, with 12 bases between the two germline ends. CDR3 residues: CSVEGGGGADTQYF. The CDR3 DNA reads TGCAGCGTTGAAGGGGGTGGGGGTGCAGATACGCAGTATTTT.

This clonotype has a count of ten or more. V and J are TRBV5-5 and TRBJ1-4, with D possibly being TRBD1 (6 bases). The V and J ends lost 3 bases and 6 bases respectively, with 12 bases between them. CDR3 length: 14 residues. CDR1 is SGHKS and CDR2 is YYEKEE in the germline V gene (reference sequence). The CDR3 DNA follows: TGTGCCAGCAGCTCTGGACAGAGTTATGAAAAACTGTTTTTT. This codes for CASSSGQSYEKLFF.

V usage is TRBV6-6 and J usage is TRBJ2-7, with 8 bases lining up with TRBD1. After removal of 8 bases from V and 0 bases from J, the junction contained 6 bases not matched to a gene. Germline CDR1 MNHNY, CDR2 SVGAGI (reference sequence). The CDR3 spans 14 residues. The CDR3 DNA follows: TGTGCCAGCGTTTTAGGACAGGGCTCCTACGAGCAGTACTTC. It specifies CASVLGQGSYEQYF.

By share of the sample, this clonotype is medium-sized. The chain combines TRBV29-1 with TRBJ1-1; TRBD1 is a possible D gene (6 bases). CDR3 size: 12 residues. Trimming stripped 6 bases from V and 1 base from J, with 9 bases between. Looked up from germline, CDR1 is SQVTM and CDR2 is ANQGSEA. CDR3 loop: CSVGQKNTEAFF. CDR3 bases: TGCAGCGTGGGACAAAAGAACACTGAAGCTTTCTTT.

In its sample, this clonotype is medium-sized. V gene TRBV18 combines with J gene TRBJ1-3; a weak D match, TRBD1 (6 bases). The CDR3 extends over 18 amino acids. Germline CDR1 KGHSH, CDR2 LQKENI. The V end lost 3 bases, the J end lost 3 bases, and 21 bases lay between the germline ends. CDR3 DNA sequence: TGTGCCAGCTCACCGCGTTTCTTACAGGGATTAGATGGAAACACCATATATTTT. It yields the protein CASSPRFLQGLDGNTIYF.

Relative to its sample, this clonotype is medium-sized. The V and J genes are TRBV29-1 and TRBJ2-7; 12 positions agree with TRBD1. V dropped 4 bases and J dropped 5; count of bases not matched to a gene: 3. The CDR3 loop spans 13 amino acids. CDR1 is SQVTM and CDR2 is ANQGSEA in the germline V gene. CDR3 protein: CSVVGQGANEQYF. CDR3 DNA: TGCAGCGTTGTGGGACAGGGGGCGAACGAGCAGTACTTC.

This clonotype is medium-sized in the sample. J is TRBJ1-1 and V is TRBV18; the D gene is possibly TRBD1 (5 bases). V was cut by 1 base and J by 9 bases, with 15 bases left in between. Per the germline V gene, CDR1 is KGHSH and CDR2 is LQKENI. This CDR3 has 14 residues. CDR3 in amino acids: CASSPQDIIGQAFF. The CDR3, as DNA: TGTGCCAGCTCACCACAGGACATCATCGGACAAGCTTTCTTT.

This clonotype is medium-sized within its sample. V and J are TRBV6-5 and TRBJ2-7; TRBD1 is a possible D gene (8 bases). CDR1 and CDR2 from the germline V gene are MNHEY and SVGAGI. V was clipped by 2 bases and J by 7 bases, with 15 bases between them. This CDR3 region has 14 residues. The CDR3: CASSYPGQGGEQYF. Here the CDR3 DNA reads TGTGCCAGCAGTTACCCCGGACAGGGAGGGGAGCAGTACTTC.

This clonotype was observed a handful of times. The chain carries TRBV19 and TRBJ2-2; D may correspond to TRBD1 or TRBD2 (5 bases each). Between the trimmed V and J ends, which lost 3 bases and 7 bases, there was a span of 21 bases. Germline CDR1 reads LNHDA; CDR2 reads SQIVND (reference sequence). CDR3 size: 17 residues. CDR3 DNA sequence: TGTGCCAGTAGTATCGAAGGCAGGGTGAGGGTTTTCGGGGAGCTGTTTTTT. Amino acids: CASSIEGRVRVFGELFF.

The chain carries TRBV12-3 or TRBV12-4 and TRBJ1-2, with a possible D match to TRBD1 (6 bases). The CDR3 runs 15 residues. Trimming left V 7 bases short and J 2 bases short, with 17 bases between. CDR3 nucleotides: TGTGCCAGCACTATTAGGGGCGGGGGCAACTATGGCTACACCTTC. It yields the protein CASTIRGGGNYGYTF.

This clonotype has at least ten counts. V is TRBV18 and J is TRBJ1-3; weak D call: TRBD1 (6 bases). In germline, CDR1 is KGHSH, CDR2 LQKENI. Trimming took off 6 bases at V and 2 bases at J, with 17 bases between the two ends. This CDR3 has 16 residues. As DNA, the CDR3 is TGTGCCAGCTCCCGGGACCGTAACAGGGCTGGAAACACCATATATTTT. As protein: CASSRDRNRAGNTIYF.

The chain combines TRBV20-1 with TRBJ2-1, with 10 positions matching TRBD2. V shed 1 base and J 9 bases; nucleotides not matched to a gene: 6. CDR1 is DFQATT and CDR2 is SNEGSKA in the germline V gene (reference sequence). CDR3 length: 14 residues. CDR3 in DNA: TGCAGTGCTAGAGGTCTAGCGGGGGTGGGTGAGCAGTTCTTC. This translates into CSARGLAGVGEQFF.

This clonotype was detected a few times. This rearrangement joins TRBV12-3 or TRBV12-4 to TRBJ1-1; D unclear. Trimming cost V 8 bases and J 4 bases, with 14 bases left between them. The CDR3 loop spans 13 amino acids. The CDR3 sequence is CASANRAGTEAFF. The CDR3 nucleotides are TGTGCCAGCGCCAACAGAGCAGGCACTGAAGCTTTCTTT.

This clonotype appeared a few times. The chain uses TRBV30 and TRBJ1-1; D remains unclear. The germline V gene has CDR1 GTSNPN and CDR2 SVGIG (reference sequence). The CDR3 consists of 13 residues. The V end lost 7 bases, the J end lost 2 bases, and 14 bases lay between the germline ends. The CDR3 reads CASVRQTNTEAFF. CDR3 in DNA: TGTGCCTCTGTGCGGCAGACCAACACTGAAGCTTTCTTT.

The chain is built from TRBV7-9 and TRBJ1-4; D may be TRBD1 (5 bases). CDR1 and CDR2 (germline): SEHNR, FQNEAQ (reference sequence). The CDR3 extends over 15 amino acids. Trimming cost V 5 bases and J 7 bases, with 17 bases left between them. The CDR3 nucleotides read TGTGCCAGCAGCCGACCTCAGGGAACGGGTGAAAAACTGTTTTTT. Translated, it gives CASSRPQGTGEKLFF.

In this sample, this clonotype turned up many times. V and J are TRBV6-2 or TRBV6-3 and TRBJ1-2; the D gene is possibly TRBD1 (6 bases). Trimming cost V 7 bases and J 4 bases, with 13 bases left between them. The CDR3 extends over 13 amino acids. From germline, CDR1 is MNHEY and CDR2 SVGEGT. The CDR3 coding sequence is TGTGCCAGCACCTCTACAGGGAGCTATGGCTACACCTTC. This codes for CASTSTGSYGYTF.

To note about this clonotype: One base away lies a much larger clone, so this may be a sequencing read error. J is TRBJ1-1 and V is TRBV5-4; D is possibly TRBD1 (6 bases). The CDR3 consists of 14 residues. Germline loops: CDR1 SGHNT, CDR2 YYREEE (reference sequence). CDR3 in DNA: TGTGCCAACAGCCTTCCGGCAGGGGACACTGAAGCTTTCTTT. It translates to CANSLPAGDTEAFF.

This clonotype was seen more than once but under ten times. The chain is built from TRBV7-2 and TRBJ1-2; a weak D match, TRBD1 (6 bases). Germline V gene data show CDR1 as SGHTA and CDR2 as FQGNSA. The CDR3 is 12 amino acids. Trimming left V 4 bases short and J 7 bases short, with 10 bases between. CDR3 sequence reads: CASSSGVPGYTF. As DNA, the CDR3 is TGTGCCAGCAGCTCAGGGGTCCCTGGCTACACCTTC.

This clonotype ranks as large (0.1 to 1%). The rearrangement links TRBV7-9 to TRBJ1-2; D unclear. This CDR3 region has 14 residues. The germline V gene has CDR1 SEHNR and CDR2 FQNEAQ (reference sequence). The germline V and J ends were trimmed by 3 bases and 3 bases, with 11 bases remaining between them. The DNA of the CDR3 is TGTGCCAGCAGCTTGACCGGCAAGGACTATGGCTACACCTTC. Residues: CASSLTGKDYGYTF.

This clonotype was counted only a few times. V gene TRBV6-6 combines with J gene TRBJ2-5, with D possibly being TRBD1 or TRBD2 (5 bases each). V was clipped by 5 bases and J by 2 bases, with 12 bases between them. The CDR3 consists of 14 residues. The germline gives CDR1 MNHNY, CDR2 SVGAGI (reference sequence). CDR3 bases: TGTGCCAGCAGTCCCGGGACGTATCAAGAGACCCAGTACTTC. Translated, it gives CASSPGTYQETQYF.

There are many counts of this clonotype. This chain links TRBV7-2 with TRBJ2-7; TRBD1 is a possible D gene (5 bases). CDR3 size: 14 residues. Per the germline V gene, CDR1 is SGHTA and CDR2 is FQGNSA. V was shortened by 1 base and J by 2 bases, with 9 bases between the two germline ends. CDR3 in DNA: TGTGCCAGCAGCTTAGTTGACAGAACCTACGAGCAGTACTTC. Its protein is CASSLVDRTYEQYF.

Judged by abundance, this clonotype is medium-sized. V and J are TRBV18 and TRBJ1-3, with D uncertain. The germline V gene encodes CDR1 KGHSH and CDR2 LQKENI. The V end was cut by 4 bases, the J end by 0 bases, with 13 bases between. The CDR3 runs 16 residues. Here the CDR3 reads CASSQSGRNSGNTIYF. CDR3 in DNA: TGTGCCAGCTCACAATCAGGCAGGAACTCTGGAAACACCATATATTTT.

This clonotype was seen only a few times. The V gene is TRBV5-4, the J gene TRBJ1-1, with 7 nucleotides matching TRBD1. Germline CDR1 SGHNT, CDR2 YYREEE (reference sequence). The V and J ends lost 4 bases and 2 bases, in that order; junction bases with no gene match: 5. The CDR3 loop spans 14 amino acids. In nucleotides, the CDR3 is TGTGCCAGCAGCACGGGACAGTTTAACACTGAAGCTTTCTTT. Protein sequence: CASSTGQFNTEAFF.

This clonotype turned up a few times. V is TRBV28 and J is TRBJ2-7; a weak D match, TRBD2 (5 bases). Germline V gene data show CDR1 as MDHEN and CDR2 as SYDVKM. CDR3 length: 15 amino acids. Trimming pared 6 bases from V and 5 bases from J, leaving 20 bases between. CDR3 nucleotide sequence: TGTGCCAGCAGCTCGGCGGGTACCCTGGGTAACGAGCAGTACTTC. Its translation is CASSSAGTLGNEQYF.

The chain employs TRBV6-1 and TRBJ2-7, with a tentative D call TRBD1 (5 bases). Germline V lookup: CDR1 MNHNS, CDR2 SASEGT. There are 13 residues in the CDR3. Trimming removed 4 bases from V and 2 bases from J, with 9 bases in between. This CDR3 reads CASSVTATYEQYF. The CDR3 DNA reads TGTGCCAGCAGTGTGACAGCTACCTACGAGCAGTACTTC.